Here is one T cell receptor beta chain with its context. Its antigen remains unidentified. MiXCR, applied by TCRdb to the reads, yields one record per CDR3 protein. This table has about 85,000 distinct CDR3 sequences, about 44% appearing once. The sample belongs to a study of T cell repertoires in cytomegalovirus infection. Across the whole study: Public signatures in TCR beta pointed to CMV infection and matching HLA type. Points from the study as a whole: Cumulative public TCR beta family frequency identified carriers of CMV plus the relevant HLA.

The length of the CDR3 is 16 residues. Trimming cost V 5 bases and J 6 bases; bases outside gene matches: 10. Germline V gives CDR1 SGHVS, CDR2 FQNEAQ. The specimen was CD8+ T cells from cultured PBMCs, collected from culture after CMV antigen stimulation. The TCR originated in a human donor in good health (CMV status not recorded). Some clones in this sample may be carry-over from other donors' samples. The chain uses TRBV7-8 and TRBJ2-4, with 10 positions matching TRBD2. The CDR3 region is CASSLNERLAGNIQYF. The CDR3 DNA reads TGTGCCAGCAGCCTGAACGAACGACTAGCGGGAAACATTCAGTACTTC.